This passage covers 30 T cell receptor beta chains from one sample sequenced in a study of T cell repertoires in cytomegalovirus infection. In TCRdb, the reads were re-called with MiXCR into one record per CDR3 protein. In the table there are 100,000 to 150,000 distinct CDR3 sequences, 24% of which are singletons. No antigen has been assigned to these receptors. The sample was PBMCs, sequenced either directly or after in vitro stimulation (not recorded which). The receptors come from a human donor in good health (CMV status not recorded). Some clones in this sample may be carry-over from other donors' samples.

This clonotype has a handful of counts. The chain uses TRBV28 and TRBJ2-5, with D perhaps TRBD2 (7 bases). Germline CDR1 MDHEN, CDR2 SYDVKM. The V end was cut by 7 bases, the J end by 5 bases, with 14 bases between. This CDR3 comprises 13 residues. As DNA, the CDR3 is TGTGCCAGCACTAAGGGGGGGCACGAGACCCAGTACTTC. Amino acids: CASTKGGHETQYF.

This clonotype was recorded many times. The V gene is TRBV7-2, the J gene TRBJ1-4; D remains ambiguous. Trimming shortened V by 2 bases and J by 8 bases, and 12 bases separated the two germline ends. Germline V gene lookup returns CDR1 SGHTA and CDR2 FQGNSA. The CDR3 is 14 amino acids. The CDR3 is CASSLLAGGEKLFF. The CDR3 bases are TGTGCCAGCAGCTTACTGGCAGGCGGGGAAAAACTGTTTTTT.

This clonotype was picked up many times. The CDR3, as DNA: TGTGCCAGCCGGGCGGGAGGGCCAGTAGAGACCCAGTACTTC. This encodes CASRAGGPVETQYF. V gene TRBV7-2 combines with J gene TRBJ2-5; the match to TRBD2 covers 9 bases. The CDR3 runs 14 residues. The germline gives CDR1 SGHTA, CDR2 FQGNSA. V gave up 8 bases and J gave up 4 bases; unmatched junction bases: 8.

This chain connects TRBV24-1 to TRBJ2-1; D may be TRBD2 (6 bases). CDR1 is KGHDR, CDR2 SFDVKD, per germline. The CDR3 has 13 amino acids. Trimming took 9 bases from V and 5 from J, leaving 13 bases between them. CDR3 region: CATCRDWNNEQFF. CDR3 nucleotides: TGTGCCACCTGCCGGGACTGGAACAATGAGCAGTTCTTC.

This clonotype was counted between two and nine times. The chain uses TRBV6-6 and TRBJ1-1; D is uncertain. The CDR3 totals 15 residues. The germline CDR1 and CDR2 sequences are MNHNY and SVGAGI (reference sequence). V dropped 4 bases and J dropped 5 bases, with 17 bases sitting between them. CDR3 nucleotides: TGTGCCAGCAGTTCCGACTCTGGGGAACGGACTGAAGCTTTCTTT. This encodes CASSSDSGERTEAFF.

The chain carries TRBV29-1 and TRBJ2-5; 9 bases align to TRBD1. Germline assignment: CDR1 SQVTM and CDR2 ANQGSEA. The J segment lost 3 bases and the V segment lost 8 bases, leaving 7 bases of the junction unmatched. This CDR3 is built from 13 residues. The CDR3 DNA sequence: TGCAGCACAACAGGGGGCACGGAAGAGACCCAGTACTTC. This codes for CSTTGGTEETQYF.

This clonotype occurred a few times. The chain links TRBV4-3 to TRBJ2-1; D unresolved. V lost 2 bases and J lost 7, with 12 bases in between. Germline values: CDR1 LGHNA, CDR2 YSLEER. This CDR3 has 14 residues. CDR3 in amino acids: CASSQPRGSNEQFF. CDR3 DNA sequence: TGCGCCAGCAGCCAACCCCGTGGTTCGAATGAGCAGTTCTTC.

This clonotype occurred many times. The chain has TRBV7-2 and TRBJ1-6; no firm D call. Trimming pared 6 bases from V and 10 bases from J, leaving 22 bases between. This CDR3 is built from 16 residues. The germline V gene has CDR1 SGHTA and CDR2 FQGNSA. The CDR3 coding sequence is TGTGCCAGCAGAAATGTTTGGGGTATCTCGCGATCACCCCTCCACTTT. Amino acids: CASRNVWGISRSPLHF.

J is TRBJ2-5 and V is TRBV5-6; the D is unclear. V was clipped by 4 bases and J by 5 bases, with 12 bases between them. Germline V gene lookup returns CDR1 SGHDT and CDR2 YYEEEE. The CDR3 extends over 13 amino acids. The CDR3 loop is CASSTERWETQYF. The CDR3 nucleotides are TGTGCCAGCAGCACGGAGAGGTGGGAGACCCAGTACTTC.

V is TRBV11-2 and J is TRBJ2-3; D is unclear. V gave up 5 bases and J gave up 6 bases, with 12 bases separating them. The CDR3 is 13 residues long. Germline assignment: CDR1 SGHAT and CDR2 FQNNGV. CDR3 sequence: CASSTVFMDTQYF. The CDR3 nucleotides read TGTGCCAGCAGCACAGTATTCATGGATACGCAGTATTTT.

This clonotype was found many times. This sequence joins TRBV11-2 and TRBJ2-1, with a possible D match to TRBD1 (7 bases). CDR3 size: 17 residues. V lost 4 bases, J lost 4 bases, and 20 bases lay in between. From germline, CDR1 is SGHAT and CDR2 FQNNGV. CDR3 DNA sequence: TGTGCCAGCAGCTACCTTGTCCACAGGGGACTGTACAATGAGCAGTTCTTC. Its translation: CASSYLVHRGLYNEQFF.

J is TRBJ2-1 and V is TRBV20-1; D perhaps matches TRBD2 (5 bases). The CDR3 is made up of 13 amino acids. The germline V gene has CDR1 DFQATT and CDR2 SNEGSKA (reference sequence). The CDR3 region has the DNA TGCAGAGCTTTGGGAGACTCCTACAATGAGCAGTTCTTC. It translates to CRALGDSYNEQFF.

A note on this clonotype: The junction and the germline gene differ at one end; a read error may be behind it. The chain has TRBV5-5 and TRBJ1-1; D is possibly TRBD1 (6 bases). The length of the CDR3 is 14 residues. Germline CDR1 is SGHKS and CDR2 is YYEKEE (reference sequence). The CDR3 bases are TGTGCCAGCACCTTGGGGGGCATGAACACTGAAGCTTTCTTT. Translating it yields CASTLGGMNTEAFF. The whole variable domain, remainder taken from reference TRBV5-5 and TRBJ1-1, is DAGVTQSPTHLIKTRGQQVTLRCSPISGHKSVSWYQQVLGQGPQFIFQYYEKEERGRGNFPDRFSARQFPNYSSELNVNALLLGDSALYLCASTLGGMNTEAFFGQGTRLTVV.

This clonotype was seen many times. The V call is TRBV7-2, the J call TRBJ1-4; TRBD1 is a possible D gene (5 bases). Deletions cut 5 bases from V and 4 bases from J, with 11 bases between. The CDR3 covers 14 residues. The germline V gene has CDR1 SGHTA and CDR2 FQGNSA. The CDR3 sequence: CASSGDGRNEKLFF. The DNA of the CDR3 is TGTGCCAGCAGCGGGGACGGCCGTAATGAAAAACTGTTTTTT.

This sequence joins TRBV29-1 and TRBJ2-3; D not certain. This CDR3 is built from 13 residues. V was cut by 3 bases and J by 0 bases, with 7 bases left in between. Looked up from germline, CDR1 is SQVTM and CDR2 is ANQGSEA. DNA for the CDR3: TGCAGCGTTGATTACAGCAGCACAGATACGCAGTATTTT. Amino acid sequence: CSVDYSSTDTQYF.

V gene TRBV12-3 or TRBV12-4 combines with J gene TRBJ1-5; D is possibly TRBD1 (5 bases). The CDR3 runs to 14 residues. V was pared by 2 bases and J by 3 bases, with 8 bases between. The chain's CDR3 is CASSLWGLNQPQHF. CDR3 nucleotide sequence: TGTGCCAGCAGTTTATGGGGACTCAATCAGCCCCAGCATTTT.

This clonotype was observed a handful of times. The chain is built from TRBV20-1 and TRBJ1-3; D not resolved. The V end lost 6 bases, the J end lost 0 bases, and 9 bases lay between the germline ends. Looked up from germline, CDR1 is DFQATT and CDR2 is SNEGSKA (reference sequence). The CDR3 extends over 13 amino acids. DNA for the CDR3: TGCAGTGCGGAAGTAAGCTCTGGAAACACCATATATTTT. It codes for CSAEVSSGNTIYF.

This clonotype was counted ten times or more. This chain connects TRBV6-2 or TRBV6-3 to TRBJ2-7, with 8 bases identical to TRBD2. The V gene end was trimmed by 8 bases and the J gene end by 4 bases; junction bases not matched to a gene: 16. In germline, CDR1 is MNHEY, CDR2 SVGEGT. CDR3 length: 16 residues. The CDR3 bases are TGTGCCAGCTCACAACCCGGGACTAGAGGAACTTACGAGCAGTACTTC. Residues: CASSQPGTRGTYEQYF.

The chain recombines TRBV7-8 with TRBJ1-5, with TRBD1 as a possible D gene (5 bases). The CDR3 covers 17 residues. CDR1 and CDR2 from the germline V gene are SGHVS and FQNEAQ. V lost 0 bases and J lost 2, with 14 bases in between. In nucleotides, the CDR3 is TGTGCCAGCAGCTTAGCGATCAGGGCTAGGCGCAATCAGCCCCAGCATTTT. Its translation: CASSLAIRARRNQPQHF. The whole variable domain, remainder taken from reference TRBV7-8 and TRBJ1-5, is GAGVSQSPRYKVAKRGQDVALRCDPISGHVSLFWYQQALGQGPEFLTYFQNEAQLDKSGLPSDRFFAERPEGSVSTLKIQRTQQEDSAVYLCASSLAIRARRNQPQHFGDGTRLSIL.

The chain is built from TRBV20-1 and TRBJ2-1; TRBD1 agrees at 10 bases. This CDR3 comprises 12 residues. Per the germline V gene, CDR1 is DFQATT and CDR2 is SNEGSKA (reference sequence). J was trimmed by 7 bases and V by 5 bases; bases with no gene match: 2. CDR3 residues: CSAWGQGNEQFF. The CDR3 DNA follows: TGCAGTGCTTGGGGACAGGGGAATGAGCAGTTCTTC.

The V gene is TRBV10-3, the J gene TRBJ2-1, with 9 bases lining up with TRBD2. CDR1 is ENHRY, CDR2 SYGVKD, per germline. The V gene end was trimmed by 8 bases and the J gene end by 0 bases; junction bases not matched to a gene: 20. CDR3 size: 20 residues. In DNA form, the CDR3 reads TGTGCCATCGAGTCTTCTGATCTCCAAGCTAGCGGGATCTCCTACAATGAGCAGTTCTTC. As protein: CAIESSDLQASGISYNEQFF.

This clonotype was observed a handful of times. V is TRBV11-2 and J is TRBJ1-6; D unclear. CDR1 is SGHAT and CDR2 is FQNNGV in the germline V gene. The length of the CDR3 is 12 residues. V was pared by 1 base and J by 9 bases, with 4 bases between. CDR3 sequence: CASSLVGSPLHF. The CDR3 region has the DNA TGTGCCAGCAGCTTAGTGGGTTCACCCCTCCACTTT.

The J gene is TRBJ2-1, the V gene TRBV9; 9 nucleotides align to TRBD2. The V gene's germline CDR1 is SGDLS and CDR2 YYNGEE. The CDR3 is 16 residues long. The V and J ends lost 1 base and 4 bases, in that order; junction bases with no gene match: 6. The CDR3 region is CASSVWEAGGYNEQFF. The DNA for the CDR3 is TGTGCCAGCAGCGTATGGGAGGCGGGAGGGTACAATGAGCAGTTCTTC.

V is TRBV5-1 and J is TRBJ2-3; 8 bases fit TRBD1. This CDR3 comprises 16 residues. V gave up 4 bases and J gave up 3 bases; unmatched junction bases: 10. Germline assignment: CDR1 SGHRS and CDR2 YFSETQ. CDR3 coding DNA: TGCGCCAGCAGCCTTGACAGGGGATATGGTACAGATACGCAGTATTTT. This codes for CASSLDRGYGTDTQYF.

The sample holds a few counts of this clonotype. This chain links TRBV4-2 with TRBJ2-7, with D unresolved. The germline V and J ends were trimmed by 4 bases and 2 bases, with 15 bases remaining between them. In germline, CDR1 is LGHNA, CDR2 YNFKEQ. CDR3 length equals 15 residues. This CDR3 is CASSLQFDAPYEQYF. The CDR3 DNA is TGTGCCAGCAGCCTGCAATTTGACGCCCCCTACGAGCAGTACTTC.

V and J are TRBV20-1 and TRBJ2-3, with D tentatively TRBD2 (6 bases). CDR1 and CDR2 (germline): DFQATT, SNEGSKA (reference sequence). Trimming took 0 bases from V and 4 from J, leaving 8 bases between them. This CDR3 has 13 residues. The CDR3 bases are TGCAGTGCTAGAGATCCGGGAGCAGATACGCAGTATTTT. Translated: CSARDPGADTQYF.

Points on this clonotype: A clone one base away is much larger, so this may be a read error. The chain joins TRBV24-1 to TRBJ2-1; 8 bases agree with TRBD1. From germline, CDR1 is KGHDR and CDR2 SFDVKD. This CDR3 contains 14 residues. The CDR3: CATGDPRGRNEQFF. In DNA form, the CDR3 reads TGTGCCACCGGTGACCCCAGGGGGCGGAATGAGCAGTTCTTC.

This sequence joins TRBV7-9 and TRBJ2-1; D gene unclear. V was shortened by 5 bases and J by 6 bases, with 17 bases between the two germline ends. The CDR3 has 15 amino acids. Per the germline V gene, CDR1 is SEHNR and CDR2 is FQNEAQ (reference sequence). CDR3 sequence: CASSPRDRIVNEQFF. CDR3 nucleotides: TGTGCCAGCAGCCCCCGAGATAGAATCGTCAATGAGCAGTTCTTC.

The genes are TRBV11-2 and TRBJ2-1, with 9 bases identical to TRBD2. Losses at the gene ends were 7 bases for V and 0 bases for J; bases not matched to a gene: 4. The CDR3 has 15 residues. Per germline, CDR1 SGHAT and CDR2 FQNNGV. The CDR3 DNA reads as TGTGCCAGCACCCCTAGCGGGACCTCCTACAATGAGCAGTTCTTC. This codes for CASTPSGTSYNEQFF.

The chain employs TRBV28 and TRBJ2-5; 11 nucleotides agree with TRBD2. Per germline, CDR1 MDHEN and CDR2 SYDVKM. Losses at the gene ends were 6 bases for V and 9 bases for J; bases not matched to a gene: 9. The CDR3 is made up of 14 amino acids. The CDR3 sequence is CASSRLAGSYSQYF. As DNA, the CDR3 is TGTGCCAGCAGCAGACTAGCGGGAAGTTACTCCCAGTACTTC.